The 20 T cell receptor beta chains below come from one sample, sequenced in a study of OX40 agonist ivuxolimab in advanced cancers. Profiling relied on immunoSEQ multiplex PCR, and the TCRdb table lists in-frame clones only, not all of them. The table records under 85,000 clones, around 87% of them present only once. Sequencing was performed on CD4+ or CD8+ T cells sorted from blood, taken in a trial of the OX40 agonist ivuxolimab. These TCRs come from an adult with an advanced solid tumor such as melanoma, head and neck, liver or kidney cancer.

The gene calls are TRBV27 and TRBJ1-1; D possibly corresponds to TRBD1 (5 bases). With 3 bases removed from V and 4 bases from J, the gap between germline ends came to 15 bases. The CDR3 is 15 residues long. Per the germline V gene, CDR1 is MNHEY and CDR2 is SMNVEV (reference sequence). This chain's CDR3 is CASSFDRLGGTEAFF. The DNA of the CDR3 is TGTGCCAGCAGTTTTGACCGCCTTGGGGGCACTGAAGCTTTCTTT.

V and J are TRBV6-5 and TRBJ2-6, with 7 nucleotides matching TRBD1. Losses at the gene ends were 10 bases for V and 0 bases for J; bases not matched to a gene: 6. CDR1 is MNHEY and CDR2 is SVGAGI in the germline V gene. This CDR3 is built from 15 residues. The CDR3 loop is CATRQGGSGANVLTF. DNA for the CDR3: TGTGCCACCAGACAGGGTGGCTCTGGGGCCAACGTCCTGACTTTC.

This clone has more than one count but fewer than ten. The chain combines TRBV2 with TRBJ1-2; no reliable D call. V gave up 3 bases and J gave up 5 bases, with 16 bases separating them. CDR1 SNHLY and CDR2 FYNNEI come from the germline V gene. The CDR3 spans 15 residues. CDR3 nucleotides: TGTGCCAGCAGTGATCAGATACCGCTGGGGTATGGCTACACCTTC. It specifies CASSDQIPLGYGYTF.

The chain recombines TRBV9 with TRBJ1-2; the D gene is possibly TRBD1 (5 bases). V lost 4 bases, J lost 5 bases, and 9 bases lay in between. This CDR3 is 12 amino acids long. Germline lookup yields CDR1 SGDLS and CDR2 YYNGEE. The CDR3 coding sequence is TGTGCCAGCAGCCGGCCAGGGTATGGCTACACCTTC. Translated: CASSRPGYGYTF. Full variable domain (remainder filled in from reference TRBV9 and TRBJ1-2): DSGVTQTPKHLITATGQRVTLRCSPRSGDLSVYWYQQSLDQGLQFLIQYYNGEERAKGNILERFSAQQFPDLHSELNLSSLELGDSALYFCASSRPGYGYTFGSGTRLTVV.

CDR3 DNA: TGTGCCAGCAGTGACCCAGGACAGGGGAGGCATGGCTACACCTTC. Protein sequence: CASSDPGQGRHGYTF. The rearrangement links TRBV25-1 to TRBJ1-2; 9 positions match TRBD1. From germline, CDR1 is MGHDK and CDR2 SYGVNS. Unmatched junction bases numbered 8, after V lost 3 bases and J lost 6 bases. This CDR3 is 15 amino acids long.

The V and J genes are TRBV5-1 and TRBJ2-3; 7 nucleotides match TRBD1. This CDR3 comprises 17 residues. Germline CDR1 and CDR2: SGHRS and YFSETQ. After removal of 1 base from V and 0 bases from J, the junction contained 8 bases not matched to a gene. The CDR3 loop is CASSLTRDRPSTDTQYF. The CDR3 region has the DNA TGCGCCAGCAGCTTGACCCGGGACAGACCTAGCACAGATACGCAGTATTTT.

The genes are TRBV7-2 and TRBJ1-3; 8 positions match TRBD1. From germline, CDR1 is SGHTA and CDR2 FQGNSA. The CDR3 has 16 residues. Trimming took 4 bases from V and 4 from J; bases not matched to a gene: 9. The CDR3 sequence is CASSSTGRGLGNTIYF. In DNA, the CDR3 is TGTGCCAGCAGCTCCACCGGCAGGGGGCTGGGAAACACCATATATTTT.

The V call is TRBV18, the J call TRBJ1-3; D gene ambiguous. V lost 4 bases to trimming and J lost 0 bases, with 13 bases between them. The CDR3 sequence is 16 residues long. Germline assignment: CDR1 KGHSH and CDR2 LQKENI. In nucleotides, the CDR3 is TGTGCCAGCTCACGCGTGGGAGAAACCTCTGGAAACACCATATATTTT. This translates into CASSRVGETSGNTIYF.

This chain uses TRBV21-1 with TRBJ1-1; no DNA check was done on the table's D call, TRBD1. TRBV21-1 is flagged as a pseudogene. This CDR3 has 17 amino acids. The CDR3 DNA sequence: TGTGCCAGCAGCAAAGCTTACAGGACAGGGAGGGCCACTGAAGCTTTCTTT. Translation: CASSKAYRTGRATEAFF.

The chain has TRBV5-1 and TRBJ2-5; 12 positions match TRBD2. Trimming at V came to 2 bases and at J to 4 bases, leaving 6 bases not matched to a gene. Germline V lookup: CDR1 SGHRS, CDR2 YFSETQ. The CDR3 contains 16 residues. CDR3 residues: CASSLASGGAGETQYF. The CDR3 nucleotides are TGCGCCAGCAGCTTAGCTAGCGGGGGGGCCGGAGAGACCCAGTACTTC.

The chain has TRBV6-5 and TRBJ1-2; D is perhaps TRBD1 (5 bases). CDR1 is MNHEY, CDR2 SVGAGI, per germline. CDR3 size: 13 residues. Trimming stripped 3 bases from V and 4 bases from J, with 9 bases between. This CDR3 reads CASSYQGTYGYTF. Written as DNA, the CDR3 is TGTGCCAGCAGTTATCAGGGCACCTATGGCTACACCTTC.

The rearrangement joins TRBV27 to TRBJ2-5, with D unclear. The CDR3 contains 11 residues. The V gene's germline CDR1 is MNHEY and CDR2 SMNVEV (reference sequence). With 7 bases removed from V and 5 bases from J, the gap between germline ends came to 8 bases. The CDR3 region is CASKRGETQYF. DNA of the CDR3: TGTGCCAGCAAAAGAGGCGAGACCCAGTACTTC.

The chain uses TRBV10-1 and TRBJ2-5; possible D gene TRBD2, 6 bases. V lost 2 bases and J lost 5, with 15 bases in between. The germline V gene encodes CDR1 WNHNN and CDR2 SYGVQD (reference sequence). This CDR3 is built from 15 residues. This chain's CDR3 is CASSETRGRRETQYF. The CDR3 nucleotides are TGCGCCAGCAGTGAGACGCGGGGACGTCGGGAGACCCAGTACTTC.

This rearrangement joins TRBV6-4 to TRBJ2-7; tentatively, D is TRBD1 or TRBD2 (5 bases each). This CDR3 contains 16 residues. Germline V gene sequence: CDR1 MRHNA, CDR2 SNTAGT. Trimming left V 0 bases short and J 3 bases short, with 15 bases between. In nucleotides, the CDR3 is TGTGCCAGCAGTGACTCTGGGCCGGGACGGCACTACGAGCAGTACTTC. Amino acids: CASSDSGPGRHYEQYF.

The J gene is TRBJ2-7, the V gene TRBV6-1, with D perhaps given as TRBD1 or TRBD2 (7 bases each). Trimming removed 7 bases at V and 0 bases at J, with 16 bases between. The CDR3 loop spans 15 amino acids. Germline V CDR1 and CDR2: MNHNS, SASEGT. The CDR3 DNA reads TGTGCCAGCACCCCAGGGGGGGGGAGCTCCTACGAGCAGTACTTC. Translated: CASTPGGGSSYEQYF.

A single count supports this clone. This rearrangement joins TRBV14 to TRBJ2-7; D gene unclear. Germline V CDR1 and CDR2: SGHDN, FVKESK. The CDR3 consists of 12 residues. V lost 0 bases and J 5 bases, leaving 5 bases between the germline ends. DNA for the CDR3: TGTGCCAGCAGCCAAGAGGTCAACGAGCAGTACTTC. Translating gives CASSQEVNEQYF.

V and J are TRBV27 and TRBJ1-5, with 8 bases lining up with TRBD1. Germline values: CDR1 MNHEY, CDR2 SMNVEV (reference sequence). The junction had 7 bases not matched to a gene; V was cut back by 7 bases and J by 5 bases. The CDR3 covers 14 residues. CDR3 sequence reads: CASTPSGGYQPQHF. The CDR3 DNA reads TGTGCCAGCACCCCGTCAGGGGGCTATCAGCCCCAGCATTTT.

The chain uses TRBV5-6 and TRBJ2-1; D unclear. Germline values: CDR1 SGHDT, CDR2 YYEEEE. The CDR3 length is 13 residues. The V end was cut by 2 bases, the J end by 5 bases, with 8 bases between. The CDR3 protein is CASSLALDNEQFF. CDR3 in DNA: TGTGCCAGCAGCTTAGCCCTTGACAATGAGCAGTTCTTC.

The V gene is TRBV9, the J gene TRBJ2-5, with TRBD2 as a possible D gene (7 bases). V lost 0 bases and J lost 5, with 17 bases in between. CDR3 length: 16 residues. The germline CDR1 and CDR2 sequences are SGDLS and YYNGEE. The CDR3 region has the DNA TGTGCCAGCAGCGTAGGAGGGGGGGGACCCGGCGAGACCCAGTACTTC. This gives the protein CASSVGGGGPGETQYF.

The chain links TRBV7-2 to TRBJ1-5; D might be TRBD1 (6 bases). CDR1 SGHTA and CDR2 FQGNSA come from the germline V gene. Trimming cost V 5 bases and J 3 bases, with 14 bases left between them. The CDR3 has 15 residues. The CDR3 sequence: CASSPAGQYNQPQHF. DNA of the CDR3: TGTGCCAGCAGCCCAGCCGGACAGTACAATCAGCCCCAGCATTTT.